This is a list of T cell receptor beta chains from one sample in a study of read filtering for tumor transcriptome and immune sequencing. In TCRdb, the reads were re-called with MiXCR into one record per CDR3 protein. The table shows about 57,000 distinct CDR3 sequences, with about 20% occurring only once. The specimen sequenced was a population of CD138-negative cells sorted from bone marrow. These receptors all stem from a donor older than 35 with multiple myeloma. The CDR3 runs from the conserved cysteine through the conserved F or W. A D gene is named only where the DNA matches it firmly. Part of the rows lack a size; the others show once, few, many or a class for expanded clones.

DNA: TGCAGTGCTAGAGTCCTAGCGGGGATCGGGAGAGAGACCCAGTACTTC
CDR3: CSARVLAGIGRETQYF
J: TRBJ2-5
V: TRBV20-1
D: TRBD2
size: large

DNA: TGCGCCAGCAGCTCTCCGGGACCGCAGGGAGAGACCCAGTACTTC
CDR3: CASSSPGPQGETQYF
J: TRBJ2-5
V: TRBV5-1
D: .
size: .

DNA: TGCAGTGCTAGAGATCTCGGGGACAGGGACCCCCGGGAGGAAAAACTGTTTTTT
CDR3: CSARDLGDRDPREEKLFF
J: TRBJ1-4
V: TRBV20-1
D: TRBD1
size: many

DNA: TGTGCCAGCTCACCAAACAGACAGGGCCCAGAGACCCAGTACTTC
CDR3: CASSPNRQGPETQYF
J: TRBJ2-5
V: TRBV18
D: TRBD1
size: many

DNA: TGCGCCAGCAGCTTGGGGGCAGTCCAAGAGACCCAGTACTTC
CDR3: CASSLGAVQETQYF
J: TRBJ2-5
V: TRBV5-1
D: .
size: many

DNA: TGTGCCAGTAGTATAGAGGGACAGCCAGATACGCAGTATTTT
CDR3: CASSIEGQPDTQYF
J: TRBJ2-3
V: TRBV19
D: TRBD1
size: .

DNA: TGTGCCAGCAGGGACGACAGGGGAGGGGTCACCGGGGAGCTGTTTTTT
CDR3: CASRDDRGGVTGELFF
J: TRBJ2-2
V: TRBV9
D: .
size: many

DNA: TGTGCCAGCAGCTTGTTCCCCTTAGCGGAACACAGCTCCTACAATGAGCAGTTCTTC
CDR3: CASSLFPLAEHSSYNEQFF
J: TRBJ2-1
V: TRBV5-1
D: .
size: medium-sized

DNA: TGTGCCAGCAGTCCTCAAGGCGGCTTCACAGATACGCAGTATTTT
CDR3: CASSPQGGFTDTQYF
J: TRBJ2-3
V: TRBV7-9
D: .
size: many

DNA: TGTGCCAGCACCAGGACAGGGGAGGGCGATGAGCAGTTCTTC
CDR3: CASTRTGEGDEQFF
J: TRBJ2-1
V: TRBV11-1
D: TRBD1
size: .

DNA: TGTGCCAGCAGTGCTGGGGGGAACAGGGGTGACGAGCAGTACTTC
CDR3: CASSAGGNRGDEQYF
J: TRBJ2-7
V: TRBV28
D: .
size: many

DNA: TGCAGTGCTCTCCAGGGAGTTAATGAAAAACTGTTTTTT
CDR3: CSALQGVNEKLFF
J: TRBJ1-4
V: TRBV20-1
D: .
size: many

DNA: TGCGCCAGCAGCTTGCAGGGTCCGAGCTCTGGGGCCAACGTCCTGACTTTC
CDR3: CASSLQGPSSGANVLTF
J: TRBJ2-6
V: TRBV5-1
D: .
size: many

DNA: TGTGCCAGCAGTTTCGGACGCCATGACGTCTACGAGCAGTACTTC
CDR3: CASSFGRHDVYEQYF
J: TRBJ2-7
V: TRBV28
D: .
size: .

DNA: TGCGCCAGCAGCGTAACAGGGGTCCGCACAGATACGCAGTATTTT
CDR3: CASSVTGVRTDTQYF
J: TRBJ2-3
V: TRBV5-1
D: TRBD1
size: many

DNA: TGTGCCATCAGTGATGCAGGGGCGAGCACAGATACGCAGTATTTT
CDR3: CAISDAGASTDTQYF
J: TRBJ2-3
V: TRBV10-3
D: .
size: many

DNA: TGTGCCAGCAGTACCTGGGGACTAGCGCCTGGGGCCAACGTCCTGACTTTC
CDR3: CASSTWGLAPGANVLTF
J: TRBJ2-6
V: TRBV11-2
D: TRBD2
size: many

DNA: TGTGCCAGCAGCTTATACAAGCCCACAGATACGCAGTATTTT
CDR3: CASSLYKPTDTQYF
J: TRBJ2-3
V: TRBV7-9
D: .
size: many

DNA: TGCAGTGCCCACCAGGGCCCTCAAGAGACCCAGTACTTC
CDR3: CSAHQGPQETQYF
J: TRBJ2-5
V: TRBV20-1
D: .
size: many

DNA: TGCGCCAGCAGCTTGGAAGATGGACAGGTGGACGAGCAGTACTTC
CDR3: CASSLEDGQVDEQYF
J: TRBJ2-7
V: TRBV5-1
D: TRBD1
size: .

DNA: TGTGCCACCGAAAGGACAGGGTCCTACAATGAGCAGTTCTTC
CDR3: CATERTGSYNEQFF
J: TRBJ2-1
V: TRBV24-1
D: TRBD1
size: many

DNA: TGTGCCACCGCCCCGGGGGTTCGACAGCCCCAGCATTTT
CDR3: CATAPGVRQPQHF
J: TRBJ1-5
V: TRBV19
D: .
size: many

DNA: TGTGCTAGCAGCCGGGACCGCACAGATACGCAGTATTTT
CDR3: CASSRDRTDTQYF
J: TRBJ2-3
V: TRBV7-7
D: .
size: many

DNA: TGCGCCAGCAGCTTGGCCCCGGGGGGACAAGAGCCCCAGTACTTC
CDR3: CASSLAPGGQEPQYF
J: TRBJ2-5
V: TRBV5-1
D: .
size: .

DNA: TGTGCCAGCAGTCTCGGGCCACCGGAGGGCAATCAGCCCCAGCATTTT
CDR3: CASSLGPPEGNQPQHF
J: TRBJ1-5
V: TRBV6-5
D: .
size: many

DNA: TGTGCCAGCAGTTCTGGACAGGGGGGAGATGGCTACACCTTC
CDR3: CASSSGQGGDGYTF
J: TRBJ1-2
V: TRBV28
D: TRBD1
size: .

DNA: TGTGCCAGCAAGGAGACACCTAACTATGGCTACACCTTC
CDR3: CASKETPNYGYTF
J: TRBJ1-2
V: TRBV6-5
D: .
size: .

DNA: TGCGCCAGCAGCTCCGGACTAGCGGACACAGATGCGCAGTGTTTT
CDR3: CASSSGLADTDAQCF
J: TRBJ1-4
V: TRBV5-1
D: .
size: once

DNA: TGCGCCAGCAGCTCGACATCGGGTCACACTGAAGCTTTCTTT
CDR3: CASSSTSGHTEAFF
J: TRBJ1-1
V: TRBV5-1
D: .
size: many

DNA: TGTGCCAGCAGCCTCAACAATTACAATGAGCAGTTCTTC
CDR3: CASSLNNYNEQFF
J: TRBJ2-1
V: TRBV14
D: .
size: many

DNA: TGTGCCAGCAGCCACCCCTACGAGCAGTACTTC
CDR3: CASSHPYEQYF
J: TRBJ2-7
V: TRBV11-2
D: .
size: many

DNA: TGTGCCAGCAGTCCTCGACGAGGTGGAAACGAGCAGTACTTC
CDR3: CASSPRRGGNEQYF
J: TRBJ2-7
V: TRBV6-6
D: .
size: many

DNA: TGTGCCAGCAGCCCAAGACAGGGGGCTCTAGAGCAGTACTTC
CDR3: CASSPRQGALEQYF
J: TRBJ2-7
V: TRBV6-5
D: TRBD1
size: many

DNA: TGTGCCAGCAGTAAGACAGGGGTTTTCACTGAAGCTTTCTTT
CDR3: CASSKTGVFTEAFF
J: TRBJ1-1
V: TRBV6-4
D: TRBD1
size: many

DNA: TGCGCCAGCAGCCAAGCCAATCTGATGGGGAGCTCCTACAATGAGCAGTTCTTC
CDR3: CASSQANLMGSSYNEQFF
J: TRBJ2-1
V: TRBV4-1
D: .
size: many

DNA: TGCAGTGCTAGAGGGGGGAACCGGTACTCCTACGAGCAGTACTTC
CDR3: CSARGGNRYSYEQYF
J: TRBJ2-7
V: TRBV20-1
D: .
size: many

DNA: TGTGCCAGCAGCTTAAGCACAGGGGGTAGCTATGGCTACACCTTC
CDR3: CASSLSTGGSYGYTF
J: TRBJ1-2
V: TRBV7-2
D: TRBD1
size: few

DNA: TGTGCCAGCAGCTCCCGGGACAGCGGCGGGATGAACACTGAAGCTTTCTTT
CDR3: CASSSRDSGGMNTEAFF
J: TRBJ1-1
V: TRBV7-6
D: TRBD1
size: many

DNA: TGTGCCAGCTCCGACAGGTCCTCTTTGCGGGAGAACACTGAAGCTTTCTTT
CDR3: CASSDRSSLRENTEAFF
J: TRBJ1-1
V: TRBV18
D: .
size: few

DNA: TGCGCCAGCAGAGGGACTAATGAAAAACTGTTTTTT
CDR3: CASRGTNEKLFF
J: TRBJ1-4
V: TRBV5-1
D: .
size: many

DNA: TGCGCCAGCAGCTTGGGGGCAGGGCCCTCAGGCACAGATACGCAGTATTTT
CDR3: CASSLGAGPSGTDTQYF
J: TRBJ2-3
V: TRBV5-1
D: .
size: .

DNA: TGCGCCAGCAGCCAAGGGCCCACTAGCGACTACAATGAGCAGTTCTTC
CDR3: CASSQGPTSDYNEQFF
J: TRBJ2-1
V: TRBV4-1
D: TRBD2
size: many

DNA: TGTGCCAGCAGCCAACGGGCGGGACAGCGGGGCCGAAGGGGCACTGAAGCTTCCTTT
CDR3: CASSQRAGQRGRRGTEASF
J: TRBJ1-1
V: TRBV3-1
D: TRBD1
size: .

DNA: TGCAGTGCACCGGACAGTGGGCAAGAGACCCAGTACTTC
CDR3: CSAPDSGQETQYF
J: TRBJ2-5
V: TRBV20-1
D: .
size: many